The rows below give T cell receptor beta chains drawn from one sample of a study of cytotoxic CD8 clonotypes in ibrutinib-treated CLL. Method: immunoSEQ multiplex PCR; TCRdb's copy keeps in-frame clones and lacks some. The data hold fewer than 400,000 clones, with 67% observed a single time. The specimen comprised PBMCs, sampled after 36 months of ibrutinib treatment. These receptors came from a human donor with chronic lymphocytic leukemia. Both conserved end residues are trimmed from each CDR3.

v_call	j_call	cdr3_aa
TRBV4-2	TRBJ2-7	ASSHRTSGGYEQY
TRBV5-1	TRBJ2-1	ASSLAPFFTYNEQF
TRBV13	TRBJ2-1	ASSSRTGFNEQF
TRBV29-1	TRBJ1-1	SVDRRDKNTEAF
TRBV7-3	TRBJ2-6	ASSLSSPYSGANVLT
TRBV4-3	TRBJ1-3	ASSPTSSGNTIY
TRBV5-1	TRBJ1-2	ASSLVGPSGGYT
TRBV4-1	TRBJ2-7	ASSQRDIIGHEQY
TRBV29-1	TRBJ1-4	SAGGIGEKLF
TRBV2	TRBJ2-3	ASSGGRLFSDTQY
TRBV5-1	TRBJ2-2	ASKGVENTGELF
TRBV18	TRBJ2-1	ASSPVDYSYNEQF
TRBV2	TRBJ2-4	ASSWIRSGSGLDIQY
TRBV7-2	TRBJ1-2	ASSLVSGMLGYGYT
TRBV15	TRBJ1-2	ATSRAFFVGTAANYGYT
TRBV5-1	TRBJ1-1	ASSIKTGSTTEAF
TRBV28	TRBJ1-4	ASVSTGLTNEKLF
TRBV7-3	TRBJ2-1	ASSLTLAGVGEQF
TRBV29-1	TRBJ2-7	SVESGTGSYEQY
TRBV4-1	TRBJ2-4	ASSQPGLGGKNIQY
TRBV6-1	TRBJ1-2	ASSIRDRGNYGYT
TRBV27	TRBJ1-4	ASSLSPHNEKLF